The 10 T cell receptor beta chains below all came from one sample that was sequenced in a study of blood T cell repertoires in COVID-19. Measured with immunoSEQ multiplex PCR; TCRdb has only the in-frame clones, and not every one. The repertoire includes approximately 180,000 clones, about 83% of them detected once, and 15% to 20% sits in the top ten. What was sequenced was peripheral blood. The receptors were sampled from an older person with COVID-19, enrolled during active disease.

A single count supports this clone. The chain links TRBV6-2 or TRBV6-3 to TRBJ2-7; the D gene is possibly TRBD2 (6 bases). CDR3 size: 16 residues. Germline V gene sequence: CDR1 MNHEY, CDR2 SVGEGT. V lost 2 bases and J 3 bases, leaving 17 bases between the germline ends. The CDR3 DNA reads as TGTGCCAGCAGTTACGCGCGATTTGGGGGGAGCTACGAGCAGTACTTC. It is translated as CASSYARFGGSYEQYF.

The chain carries TRBV7-2 and TRBJ1-6; 10 nucleotides align to TRBD1. With V trimmed by 4 bases and J by 9 bases, 9 bases remained unmatched. The CDR3 is made up of 16 amino acids. Germline V CDR1 and CDR2: SGHTA, FQGNSA. CDR3 residues: CASSSPVGTGASPLHF. The DNA for the CDR3 is TGTGCCAGCAGCTCCCCAGTCGGGACAGGGGCTTCACCCCTCCACTTT.

The CDR3 sequence is CASSPRDRNQPQHF. CDR3 coding DNA: TGTGCCAGCAGCCCTAGGGACAGAAATCAGCCCCAGCATTTT. The chain employs TRBV7-2 and TRBJ1-5; 7 positions match TRBD1. V lost 5 bases to trimming and J lost 4 bases; unmatched junction nucleotides: 5. Germline lookup yields CDR1 SGHTA and CDR2 FQGNSA. The CDR3 spans 14 residues.

V gene TRBV11-2 combines with J gene TRBJ2-2; 7 positions agree with TRBD1. This CDR3 contains 15 residues. Per germline, CDR1 SGHAT and CDR2 FQNNGV. The V gene end was trimmed by 1 base and the J gene end by 4 bases; junction bases not matched to a gene: 3. The CDR3 coding sequence is TGTGCCAGCAGCTTAGGGGCAGGGGGCACCGGGGAGCTGTTTTTT. Residues: CASSLGAGGTGELFF.

J is TRBJ2-1 and V is TRBV7-2; 11 nucleotides match TRBD2. V shed 5 bases and J 5 bases; nucleotides not matched to a gene: 11. This CDR3 comprises 17 residues. The germline V gene encodes CDR1 SGHTA and CDR2 FQGNSA. The CDR3 DNA reads TGTGCCAGCAGCGAGCAAGGGACTAGCGGACTAGACAATGAGCAGTTCTTC. Encoded protein: CASSEQGTSGLDNEQFF.

The V and J genes are TRBV5-1 and TRBJ1-4; TRBD1 is a possible D gene (6 bases). With 4 bases removed from V and 8 bases from J, the gap between germline ends came to 12 bases. Germline CDR1 SGHRS, CDR2 YFSETQ. The CDR3 covers 13 residues. The CDR3 loop reads CASSEQGGEKLFF. CDR3 DNA: TGCGCCAGCAGCGAACAGGGTGGGGAAAAACTGTTTTTT.

This CDR3 reads CASTKDRGHQPQHF. DNA for the CDR3: TGTGCCAGCACTAAGGACAGGGGTCATCAGCCCCAGCATTTT. V and J are TRBV6-5 and TRBJ1-5, with 9 nucleotides matching TRBD1. The CDR3 is made up of 14 amino acids. Unmatched junction bases numbered 6, after V lost 7 bases and J lost 5 bases. The germline CDR1 and CDR2 sequences are MNHEY and SVGAGI.

The rearrangement links TRBV5-1 to TRBJ1-1, with 8 bases fitting TRBD1. The junction had 8 bases not matched to a gene; V was cut back by 4 bases and J by 6 bases. CDR3 size: 14 residues. CDR1 and CDR2 (germline): SGHRS, YFSETQ. The CDR3 loop is CASSLDRESAEAFF. Written as DNA, the CDR3 is TGCGCCAGCAGCCTGGACAGGGAAAGCGCTGAAGCTTTCTTT.

The chain has TRBV5-1 and TRBJ2-3; TRBD1 matches at 7 bases. In germline, CDR1 is SGHRS, CDR2 YFSETQ. With V trimmed by 0 bases and J by 2 bases, 3 bases remained unmatched. This CDR3 is built from 15 residues. The CDR3 reads CASSLGGQTTDTQYF. The CDR3 DNA reads TGCGCCAGCAGCTTGGGGGGACAGACCACAGATACGCAGTATTTT. Full variable domain (remainder filled in from reference TRBV5-1 and TRBJ2-3): KAGVTQTPRYLIKTRGQQVTLSCSPISGHRSVSWYQQTPGQGLQFLFEYFSETQRNKGNFPGRFSGRQFSNSRSEMNVSTLELGDSALYLCASSLGGQTTDTQYFGPGTRLTVL.

This rearrangement joins TRBV10-3 to TRBJ2-3; the match to TRBD2 covers 7 bases. The CDR3 has 18 residues. Losses at the gene ends were 5 bases for V and 4 bases for J; bases not matched to a gene: 18. Germline V CDR1 and CDR2: ENHRY, SYGVKD. The DNA for the CDR3 is TGTGCCATCAGTACCCTTTTAAACCCTGCGGGGGACGCAGATACGCAGTATTTT. Translating it yields CAISTLLNPAGDADTQYF.